Below, 8 T cell receptor beta chains from the same sample are listed, as sequenced in a study of T cells in Graves' hyperthyroidism and ophthalmopathy. Amplification of TCR beta CDR3 regions used RNA as the template. HTBI primers were employed in a first-round RT-PCR of the TCR CDR3. MiXCR was run by TCRdb on the multiplex PCR reads, yielding one entry per CDR3 protein. This table holds some 300,000 distinct CDR3 sequences, roughly 18% found once. Sequenced input: blood. All receptors come from a man aged 45-65 years with Graves' ophthalmopathy.

This clonotype has a count of ten or more. The V call is TRBV11-2, the J call TRBJ2-5; 10 bases are shared with TRBD1. J was trimmed by 1 base and V by 5 bases; bases with no gene match: 7. This CDR3 is built from 16 residues. Germline lookup yields CDR1 SGHAT and CDR2 FQNNGV. The CDR3, as DNA: TGTGCCAGCAGCGATAGGGACAGGGGCTTCCAAGAGACCCAGTACTTC. Translated, it gives CASSDRDRGFQETQYF.

Note on this clonotype: The germline gene is not matched at one end of the junction; a read error may be the cause. The gene calls are TRBV5-1 and TRBJ2-1; TRBD2 matches at 10 bases. CDR3 length: 19 residues. Germline loops: CDR1 SGHRS, CDR2 YFSETQ. CDR3 sequence reads: CASSQGGSSGRLLYNEQSF. The DNA for the CDR3 is TGCGCCAGCAGCCAAGGAGGGTCTAGCGGGAGATTGCTCTACAATGAGCAGTCCTTC.

This clonotype was seen only a few times. The chain employs TRBV20-1 and TRBJ2-7, with 11 positions matching TRBD2. Trimming removed 4 bases from V and 4 bases from J; junction bases left unmatched: 9. The CDR3 has 15 residues. The V gene's germline CDR1 is DFQATT and CDR2 SNEGSKA (reference sequence). The CDR3 reads CSAKSLAGGRYEQYF. The CDR3 nucleotides read TGCAGTGCTAAGTCCCTAGCGGGAGGTCGATACGAGCAGTACTTC.

The J gene is TRBJ2-3, the V gene TRBV24-1; D is ambiguous. The CDR3 is 13 amino acids. Trimming removed 1 base at V and 5 bases at J, with 6 bases between. Germline V gene data show CDR1 as KGHDR and CDR2 as SFDVKD. CDR3: CATSDLGEDTQYF. DNA for the CDR3: TGTGCCACCAGTGATTTAGGCGAAGATACGCAGTATTTT.

This clonotype was recorded at least ten times. The V and J genes are TRBV15 and TRBJ2-3; a possible D gene is TRBD2 (6 bases). Trimming cost V 2 bases and J 11 bases, with 23 bases left between them. CDR1 and CDR2 (germline): LNHNV, YYDKDF (reference sequence). CDR3 length equals 16 residues. This CDR3 is CATSRSRETAPREQYF. The CDR3, as DNA: TGTGCCACCAGCAGAAGTCGGGAGACCGCCCCGCGGGAGCAGTATTTT.

Many counts were recorded for this clonotype. The chain carries TRBV11-1 and TRBJ1-2; TRBD1 aligns across 10 bases. CDR3 length: 14 residues. The V and J ends lost 0 bases and 9 bases, in that order; junction bases with no gene match: 4. Germline CDR1 and CDR2: SGHAT and FQDESV (reference sequence). The CDR3 sequence: CASSLAGTGARYTF. CDR3 in DNA: TGTGCCAGCAGCTTAGCGGGGACAGGGGCCCGCTACACCTTC.

This clonotype was counted at least ten times. The rearrangement joins TRBV11-2 to TRBJ2-3; D remains ambiguous. CDR3 length: 15 residues. The ends were cut back, 2 bases at V and 5 bases at J, with 14 bases in the middle. CDR1 is SGHAT and CDR2 is FQNNGV in the germline V gene. The CDR3 DNA is TGTGCCAGCAGCTTAAGGTTGTCTAGTGAAGATACGCAGTATTTT. This codes for CASSLRLSSEDTQYF.

This clonotype was observed many times. J is TRBJ1-5 and V is TRBV10-3; D not resolved. Germline CDR1 reads ENHRY; CDR2 reads SYGVKD. V lost 3 bases, J lost 0 bases, and 15 bases lay in between. This CDR3 is 17 amino acids long. The CDR3 DNA reads as TGTGCCATCAGTGATAGCGGTAGAGGGCGTAGCAATCAGCCCCAGCATTTT. Protein product: CAISDSGRGRSNQPQHF.